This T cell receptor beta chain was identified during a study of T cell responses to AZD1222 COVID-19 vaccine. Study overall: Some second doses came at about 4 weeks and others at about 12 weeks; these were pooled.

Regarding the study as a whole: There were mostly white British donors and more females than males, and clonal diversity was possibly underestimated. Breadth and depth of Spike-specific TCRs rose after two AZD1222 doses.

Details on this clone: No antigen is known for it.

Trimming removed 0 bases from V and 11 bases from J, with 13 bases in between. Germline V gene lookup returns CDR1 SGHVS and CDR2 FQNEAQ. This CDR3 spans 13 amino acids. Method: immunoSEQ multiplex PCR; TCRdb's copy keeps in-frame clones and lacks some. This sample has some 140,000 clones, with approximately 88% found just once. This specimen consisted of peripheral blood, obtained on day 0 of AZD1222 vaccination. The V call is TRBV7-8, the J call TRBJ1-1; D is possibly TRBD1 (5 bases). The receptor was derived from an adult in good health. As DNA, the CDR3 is TGTGCCAGCAGCTTAGCGGGGCTACCCGGGGCTTTCTTT. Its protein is CASSLAGLPGAFF.